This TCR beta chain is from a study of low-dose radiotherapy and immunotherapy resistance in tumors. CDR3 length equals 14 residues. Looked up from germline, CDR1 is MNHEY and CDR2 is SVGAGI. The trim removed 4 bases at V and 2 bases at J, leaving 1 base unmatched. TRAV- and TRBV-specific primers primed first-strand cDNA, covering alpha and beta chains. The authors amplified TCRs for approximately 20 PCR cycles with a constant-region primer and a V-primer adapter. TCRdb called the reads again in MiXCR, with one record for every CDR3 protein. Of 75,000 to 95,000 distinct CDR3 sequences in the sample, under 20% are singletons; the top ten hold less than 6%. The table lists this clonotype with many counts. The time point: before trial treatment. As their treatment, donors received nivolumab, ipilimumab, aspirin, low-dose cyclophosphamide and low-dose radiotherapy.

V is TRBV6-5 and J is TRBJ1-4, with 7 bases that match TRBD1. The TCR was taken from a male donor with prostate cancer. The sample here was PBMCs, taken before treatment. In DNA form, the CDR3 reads TGTGCCAGCAGTTTGACAGGGACTAATGAAAAACTGTTTTTT. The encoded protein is CASSLTGTNEKLFF.